The 15 T cell receptor beta chains listed next were all sequenced from one sample in a study of blood T cell repertoires in COVID-19. TCRdb's table, derived via immunoSEQ multiplex PCR, lists solely in-frame clones and lacks some. The data hold about 250,000 clones, with around 83% observed a single time. The sequenced material came from peripheral blood. The receptors here all came from a man aged 35-49 years with active or convalescent COVID-19.

The chain links TRBV27 to TRBJ2-1; a weak D match, TRBD2 (5 bases). This CDR3 contains 15 residues. Deletions cut 5 bases from V and 5 bases from J, with 16 bases between. The germline gives CDR1 MNHEY, CDR2 SMNVEV (reference sequence). This CDR3 is CASSRPTTTNNEQFF. The CDR3 nucleotides read TGTGCCAGCAGTCGACCGACGACTACCAACAATGAGCAGTTCTTC.

This clone appeared a few times. CDR3 in amino acids: CASSQEARDGAFF. CDR3 DNA: TGCGCCAGCAGCCAAGAAGCGCGGGACGGAGCTTTCTTT. The V call is TRBV4-3, the J call TRBJ1-1; a weak D match, TRBD1 (5 bases). The CDR3 has 13 residues. The germline V and J ends were trimmed by 0 bases and 10 bases, with 12 bases remaining between them. Germline-derived CDR1 and CDR2 are LGHNA and YSLEER.

This chain links TRBV29-1 with TRBJ2-3; 7 nucleotides line up with TRBD2. V shed 6 bases, J shed 4 bases, and the junction held 4 bases outside the gene matches. Germline CDR1 is SQVTM and CDR2 is ANQGSEA. The CDR3 loop spans 12 amino acids. The CDR3, as DNA: TGCAGCGTATGGGGGGGGGCAGATACGCAGTATTTT. This codes for CSVWGGADTQYF.

The chain links TRBV19 to TRBJ1-1, with D perhaps matching TRBD1 (6 bases). V gave up 4 bases and J gave up 0 bases, with 12 bases separating them. Germline loops: CDR1 LNHDA, CDR2 SQIVND (reference sequence). The CDR3 is 15 amino acids. The CDR3 is CASSTQGSLNTEAFF. CDR3 nucleotide sequence: TGTGCCAGTAGTACCCAGGGGAGCTTGAACACTGAAGCTTTCTTT.

This clone showed up just once. The chain joins TRBV21-1 to TRBJ2-7; the tabulated D call, TRBD2, remains unverified against the DNA. TRBV21-1 is a pseudogene locus. The CDR3 is 22 residues long. CDR3 sequence: CASSKASGSGTSGIEDSYEQYF. For the CDR3, the DNA is TGTGCCAGCAGCAAAGCTTCCGGGTCGGGGACTAGCGGGATAGAAGACTCCTACGAGCAGTACTTC.

The J gene is TRBJ2-1, the V gene TRBV28; 9 bases agree with TRBD2. The CDR3 runs 17 residues. The ends lost 6 bases at V and 8 bases at J; junction bases unmatched: 17. Germline CDR1 and CDR2: MDHEN and SYDVKM. The CDR3 sequence is CASRHPTGRGGSYEQFF. The CDR3 DNA is TGTGCCAGCAGACACCCAACCGGGCGGGGGGGCAGCTATGAGCAGTTCTTC.

This rearrangement joins TRBV9 to TRBJ1-6; D unclear. The CDR3 has 14 residues. Deletions cut 2 bases from V and 6 bases from J, with 9 bases between. Germline CDR1 and CDR2: SGDLS and YYNGEE. The CDR3 region has the DNA TGTGCCAGCAGCGTGGAGCAGATTAATTCACCCCTCCACTTT. This encodes CASSVEQINSPLHF.

The rearrangement joins TRBV5-8 to TRBJ1-2, with 8 bases matching TRBD1. Trimming cost V 9 bases and J 1 base; bases outside gene matches: 5. The CDR3 length is 13 residues. Germline CDR1 SGHTS, CDR2 YDEGEE. The CDR3 DNA is TGTGCCACCGCAACAGGGGGTAACTATGGCTACACCTTC. Residues: CATATGGNYGYTF.

The chain carries TRBV21-1 and TRBJ2-7; the D segment call TRBD2 is taken from the table without a DNA check. TRBV21-1 is marked as a pseudogene. This CDR3 contains 14 residues. The DNA of the CDR3 is TGTGCCAGCACCCGGGGGACCGACTTCTGGGAGCAGTACTTC. Translated: CASTRGTDFWEQYF.

The V call is TRBV6-4, the J call TRBJ2-1; D might be TRBD1 (6 bases). The CDR3 runs 15 residues. Germline-derived CDR1 and CDR2 are MRHNA and SNTAGT. V was pared by 6 bases and J by 0 bases, with 12 bases between. This chain's CDR3 is CASSPDSSSYNEQFF. In DNA form, the CDR3 reads TGTGCCAGCAGCCCGGACAGCAGCTCCTACAATGAGCAGTTCTTC.

A remark on this clone: At one end the junction does not follow the germline gene, possibly because of a read error. The chain has TRBV6-1 and TRBJ1-5; maybe TRBD1 (6 bases). Germline CDR1 is MNHNS and CDR2 is SASEGT. This CDR3 contains 14 residues. The CDR3: CASREDRSLGSQHF. CDR3 DNA: TGTGCCAGCAGGGAAGACAGGTCCTTGGGGTCCCAGCATTTT.

V is TRBV10-1 and J is TRBJ1-4; D is unresolved. V lost 3 bases and J 7 bases, leaving 3 bases between the germline ends. CDR1 WNHNN and CDR2 SYGVQD come from the germline V gene (reference sequence). The CDR3 is made up of 11 amino acids. The CDR3 spells CASSDGEKLFF. The DNA of the CDR3 is TGCGCCAGCAGTGACGGTGAAAAACTGTTTTTT.

The V gene is TRBV10-2, the J gene TRBJ2-1, with 9 positions matching TRBD1. Germline assignment: CDR1 WSHSY and CDR2 SAAADI. The CDR3 covers 14 residues. After removal of 8 bases from V and 4 bases from J, the junction contained 6 bases not matched to a gene. CDR3 in amino acids: CASDPGQGYNEQFF. The CDR3, as DNA: TGCGCCAGCGATCCGGGACAGGGATACAATGAGCAGTTCTTC.

This chain joins TRBV19 and TRBJ2-5; TRBD2 aligns across 14 bases. V dropped 5 bases and J dropped 4; count of bases not matched to a gene: 6. Per the germline V gene, CDR1 is LNHDA and CDR2 is SQIVND (reference sequence). The length of the CDR3 is 16 residues. CDR3 DNA sequence: TGTGCCAGTAGTGTGGGACTAGCGGGAGTTCGAGAGACCCAGTACTTC. The encoded protein is CASSVGLAGVRETQYF.

The chain couples TRBV11-3 to TRBJ2-3, with a tentative D call TRBD2 (6 bases). Trimming pared 4 bases from V and 1 base from J, leaving 15 bases between. The CDR3 runs 16 residues. Germline CDR1 SGHNT, CDR2 YENEEA. This chain's CDR3 is CASSSISSSGTDTQYF. CDR3 nucleotides: TGTGCCAGCAGCTCAATAAGTTCTAGCGGCACAGATACGCAGTATTTT.